The source of this T cell receptor beta chain is a study of blood T cell repertoires in COVID-19. At the level of the study: From the United States, Italy and Spain came samples of acute and convalescent COVID-19.

This clone appeared a single time. The method was immunoSEQ multiplex PCR; TCRdb's version includes in-frame clones alone and lacks a portion of them. The sample has roughly 520,000 clones; roughly 90% are singletons. Germline CDR1 is SGHRS and CDR2 is YFSETQ. With 5 bases clipped from V and 7 bases from J, the junction kept 10 bases outside the gene matches. The CDR3 has 16 residues. Study members were between about 18 and 95 years old and lived in over 20 US regions. This chain joins TRBV5-1 and TRBJ2-1, with TRBD2 matching 12 bases. The sequencing sample was made of PBMCs or T cells enriched from blood (not recorded which). This clonotype originated in a woman aged 40-49 years who had recovered from COVID-19. The CDR3 protein is CASRMTSGRFWNEQFF. Written as DNA, the CDR3 is TGCGCCAGCAGGATGACTAGCGGGAGATTTTGGAATGAGCAGTTCTTC.